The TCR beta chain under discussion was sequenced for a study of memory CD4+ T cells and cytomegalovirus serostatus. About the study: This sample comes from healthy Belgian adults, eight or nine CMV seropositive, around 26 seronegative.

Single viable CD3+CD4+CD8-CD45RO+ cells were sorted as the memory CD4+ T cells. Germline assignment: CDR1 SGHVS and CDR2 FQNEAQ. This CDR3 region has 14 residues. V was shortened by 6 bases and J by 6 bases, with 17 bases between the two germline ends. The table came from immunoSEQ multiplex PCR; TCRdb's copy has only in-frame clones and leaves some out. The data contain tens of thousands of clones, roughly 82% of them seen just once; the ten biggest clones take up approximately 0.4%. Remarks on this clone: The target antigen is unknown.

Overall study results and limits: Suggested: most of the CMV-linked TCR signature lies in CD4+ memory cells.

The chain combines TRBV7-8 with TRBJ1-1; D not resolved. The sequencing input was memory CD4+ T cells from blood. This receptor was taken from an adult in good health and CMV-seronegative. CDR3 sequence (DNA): TGTGCCAGCAGAAGCTTACTTGGGCAGGCTGAAGCTTTCTTT. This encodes CASRSLLGQAEAFF.